The clone carrying this T cell receptor (beta chain) occurred a few times. Its antigen remains unknown. Described treatment: approximately 10-day PBMC culture with coronavirus spike peptide pools or control peptides (ViraFEST assay). TCR sequencing followed the expansion of antigen-specific T cells with peptide pools in ViraFEST. The data were taken from a study of vaccination and CD4 T cells after COVID-19. Study-wide findings and caveats: 304 of 307 vaccine-specific clones from convalescent patients were spike mono-reactive.

Germline loops: CDR1 SGHNT, CDR2 YYREEE (reference sequence). This CDR3 spans 12 amino acids. V was cut by 1 base and J by 11 bases, with 13 bases left in between. The study sequenced cultured CD4+ T cell DNA using the Oncomine TCR Beta short-read assay. Once CD4+ T cells had been cultured, genomic DNA was extracted from them. One entry per CDR3 protein results from TCRdb running MiXCR on the PCR reads. This table has some 17,000 distinct CDR3 sequences, 35% to 40% appearing once. The sequenced sample was CD4+ T cells from blood, cultured in vitro. This TCR was sampled from a human donor who had recovered from COVID-19. This sequence joins TRBV5-4 and TRBJ2-7, with D possibly TRBD2 on 5 matching bases. CDR3 protein: CASSLHEGRKYF. The CDR3 DNA reads as TGTGCCAGCAGCTTGCACGAGGGAAGGAAGTACTTC. The whole variable domain, filled in from reference TRBV5-4 and TRBJ2-7, reads ETGVTQSPTHLIKTRGQQVTLRCSSQSGHNTVSWYQQALGQGPQFIFQYYREEENGRGNFPPRFSGLQFPNYSSELNVNALELDDSALYLCASSLHEGRKYFGPGTRLTVT.